One and the same sample provided the 21 T cell receptor beta chains below, sequenced in a study of CD8 T cells in Susac syndrome. About 0.5 to 1 ug RNA was reverse transcribed with random hexamers. MiXCR was run by TCRdb on the immunoSEQ multiplex PCR reads, yielding one entry per CDR3 protein. The table has some 52,000 distinct CDR3 sequences, roughly 93% seen once. Sequenced sample: CD8+ T cells from PBMCs. Source of these receptors: a human donor with multiple sclerosis.

V usage is TRBV2 and J usage is TRBJ2-1; TRBD1 might be the D (6 bases). CDR3 length: 15 residues. Germline V CDR1 and CDR2: SNHLY, FYNNEI. Trimming shortened V by 7 bases and J by 3 bases, and 16 bases separated the two germline ends. The CDR3 loop is CASKQTLGGYNEQFF. The CDR3 DNA follows: TGTGCCAGCAAACAGACCCTAGGGGGCTACAATGAGCAGTTCTTC.

The chain employs TRBV6-2 or TRBV6-3 and TRBJ2-4; the match to TRBD2 covers 9 bases. Germline V CDR1 and CDR2: MNHEY, SVGEGT. The CDR3 extends over 16 amino acids. V dropped 2 bases and J dropped 8; count of bases not matched to a gene: 10. The DNA of the CDR3 is TGTGCCAGCAGTTACGACGATAGCGGGGGTGGGGACATTCAGTACTTC. This codes for CASSYDDSGGGDIQYF.

The chain recombines TRBV3-1 with TRBJ1-2, with D unresolved. V gave up 3 bases and J gave up 1 base, with 9 bases separating them. CDR3 size: 14 residues. Germline V lookup: CDR1 LGHDT, CDR2 YNNKEL (reference sequence). The chain's CDR3 is CASSQSFHNYGYTF. CDR3 sequence (DNA): TGTGCCAGCAGCCAGTCTTTTCATAACTATGGCTACACCTTC. The full variable domain, with the rest looked up from reference TRBV3-1 and TRBJ1-2, is DTAVSQTPKYLVTQMGNDKSIKCEQNLGHDTMYWYKQDSKKFLKIMFSYNNKELIINETVPNRFSPKSPDKAHLNLHINSLELGDSAVYFCASSQSFHNYGYTFGSGTRLTVV.

The rearrangement links TRBV19 to TRBJ2-1, with D unresolved. CDR3 size: 13 residues. Germline V gene sequence: CDR1 LNHDA, CDR2 SQIVND (reference sequence). The V end lost 0 bases, the J end lost 4 bases, and 4 bases lay between the germline ends. The CDR3 nucleotides read TGTGCCAGTAGTATAGATAATTACAATGAGCAGTTCTTC. This codes for CASSIDNYNEQFF.

This rearrangement joins TRBV7-7 to TRBJ1-1; D not certain. Per the germline V gene, CDR1 is SSHAT and CDR2 is FNYEAQ (reference sequence). This CDR3 spans 13 amino acids. Between the trimmed V and J ends, which lost 3 bases and 5 bases, there was a span of 10 bases. Here the CDR3 DNA reads TGTGCCAGCAGCTTTTGGTTCGGGACTGAAGCTTTCTTT. This sequence encodes CASSFWFGTEAFF.

J is TRBJ2-3 and V is TRBV6-6; D is possibly TRBD2 (6 bases). V shed 6 bases and J shed 2 bases, with 12 bases lying between them. The CDR3 totals 14 residues. Germline CDR1 is MNHNY and CDR2 is SVGAGI (reference sequence). The DNA for the CDR3 is TGTGCCAGCAGCTACGGGACTCTCACAGATACGCAGTATTTT. This codes for CASSYGTLTDTQYF.

V usage is TRBV7-3 and J usage is TRBJ2-2, with D uncertain. The CDR3 length is 15 residues. CDR1 SGHTA and CDR2 FQGTGA come from the germline V gene. Trimming left V 1 base short and J 0 bases short, with 6 bases between. The CDR3 spells CASSLMYSNTGELFF. For the CDR3, the DNA is TGTGCCAGCAGCTTAATGTACTCGAACACCGGGGAGCTGTTTTTT.

The V call is TRBV7-2, the J call TRBJ2-3; TRBD1 agrees at 9 bases. The CDR3 sequence is 16 residues long. Germline V CDR1 and CDR2: SGHTA, FQGNSA. V trimming: 1 base; J trimming: 5 bases; junction bases outside the gene matches: 7. This CDR3 reads CASSLGLGTGKDTQYF. In nucleotides, the CDR3 is TGTGCCAGCAGCTTAGGTCTGGGGACAGGGAAAGATACGCAGTATTTT.

The chain carries TRBV2 and TRBJ1-2; D gene uncertain. This CDR3 has 13 amino acids. Trimming took 7 bases from V and 3 from J, leaving 12 bases between them. Germline-derived CDR1 and CDR2 are SNHLY and FYNNEI. CDR3 nucleotide sequence: TGTGCCAGCACCGAGAGTAGGGACTATGGCTACACCTTC. Amino acid sequence: CASTESRDYGYTF.

The genes are TRBV4-3 and TRBJ2-2, with D perhaps matching TRBD2 (5 bases). This CDR3 is 16 amino acids long. Germline V gives CDR1 LGHNA, CDR2 YSLEER. V lost 1 base and J 0 bases, leaving 9 bases between the germline ends. The CDR3 nucleotides read TGCGCCAGCAGCCAAGTCGAGGGTCCGAACACCGGGGAGCTGTTTTTT. Protein: CASSQVEGPNTGELFF.

The V call is TRBV20-1, the J call TRBJ2-6; D may be TRBD2 (6 bases). The CDR3 is 16 amino acids. Germline V gene lookup returns CDR1 DFQATT and CDR2 SNEGSKA (reference sequence). V was trimmed by 5 bases and J by 5 bases, leaving 19 bases between them. CDR3 in DNA: TGCAGTGCTCACAGCGGGTCGGCCGACAGGGCCAACGTCCTGACTTTC. Translation: CSAHSGSADRANVLTF.

The rearrangement joins TRBV20-1 to TRBJ2-5; D may be TRBD2 (6 bases). With 3 bases removed from V and 1 base from J, the gap between germline ends came to 12 bases. Per the germline V gene, CDR1 is DFQATT and CDR2 is SNEGSKA (reference sequence). The CDR3 runs to 14 residues. The CDR3 coding sequence is TGCAGTGCTAGGAGGTCTAGCGTCCAAGAGACCCAGTACTTC. The encoded protein is CSARRSSVQETQYF.

The chain has TRBV12-3 or TRBV12-4 and TRBJ2-1; possibly TRBD1 for D (6 bases). Trimming took 6 bases from V and 10 from J, leaving 13 bases between them. The CDR3 sequence is 12 residues long. CDR3 sequence: CASSTGQEEQFF. As DNA, the CDR3 is TGTGCCAGCAGCACGGGACAAGAAGAGCAGTTCTTC.

J is TRBJ1-1 and V is TRBV20-1; 7 bases align to TRBD1. Germline-derived CDR1 and CDR2 are DFQATT and SNEGSKA (reference sequence). The junction had 3 bases not matched to a gene; V was cut back by 0 bases and J by 5 bases. The length of the CDR3 is 13 residues. The CDR3 DNA sequence: TGCAGTGCTAGAGACACAGGGGAAACTGAAGCTTTCTTT. Encoded protein: CSARDTGETEAFF.

The gene calls are TRBV5-4 and TRBJ2-6, with a possible D match to TRBD2 (5 bases). CDR3 length equals 16 residues. V lost 2 bases, J lost 4 bases, and 13 bases lay in between. CDR1 and CDR2 (germline): SGHNT, YYREEE (reference sequence). For the CDR3, the DNA is TGTGCCAGCAGCTTATTCAGCGGCTCCGGGGCCAACGTCCTGACTTTC. Residues: CASSLFSGSGANVLTF.

This rearrangement joins TRBV20-1 to TRBJ1-2, with D unclear. V was shortened by 3 bases and J by 3 bases, with 11 bases between the two germline ends. This CDR3 is built from 13 residues. Germline V CDR1 and CDR2: DFQATT, SNEGSKA (reference sequence). DNA of the CDR3: TGCAGTGCTAGTACAGACCAGGACTATGGCTACACCTTC. It codes for CSASTDQDYGYTF.

This clonotype was seen only once. The V call is TRBV4-2, the J call TRBJ1-1; 8 bases are a match to TRBD1. The germline CDR1 and CDR2 sequences are LGHNA and YNFKEQ. With 0 bases clipped from V and 3 bases from J, the junction kept 6 bases outside the gene matches. This CDR3 is built from 16 residues. CDR3 in amino acids: CASSQEPGGKDTEAFF. In DNA form, the CDR3 reads TGTGCCAGCAGCCAAGAACCAGGGGGCAAGGACACTGAAGCTTTCTTT.

The chain has TRBV2 and TRBJ1-5; D is unclear. Germline V lookup: CDR1 SNHLY, CDR2 FYNNEI. Trimming left V 0 bases short and J 0 bases short, with 15 bases between. The CDR3 consists of 18 residues. The CDR3: CASSEAPGTHYSNQPQHF. CDR3 nucleotide sequence: TGTGCCAGCAGTGAAGCGCCTGGAACCCACTATAGCAATCAGCCCCAGCATTTT.

This rearrangement joins TRBV28 to TRBJ2-7; D is unresolved. Trimming removed 5 bases at V and 7 bases at J, with 6 bases between. CDR3 size: 10 residues. The germline V gene encodes CDR1 MDHEN and CDR2 SYDVKM. CDR3 DNA sequence: TGTGCCAGCAGTCTAGTAGAGCAGTACTTC. Translation: CASSLVEQYF.

The chain uses TRBV4-2 and TRBJ2-5, with TRBD2 matching 9 bases. Per the germline V gene, CDR1 is LGHNA and CDR2 is YNFKEQ. J lost 4 bases, V lost 4 bases, and 13 bases had no gene match. The CDR3 loop spans 17 amino acids. The CDR3 coding sequence is TGTGCCAGCAGCCCCCGAGATACGCGGGGGGGCCGAGAGACCCAGTACTTC. Translation: CASSPRDTRGGRETQYF.

The rearrangement links TRBV10-2 to TRBJ2-5; 8 bases fit TRBD1. CDR1 WSHSY and CDR2 SAAADI come from the germline V gene. The CDR3 covers 15 residues. The V segment lost 2 bases and the J segment 4 bases; nucleotides outside the gene matches: 6. The CDR3 spells CASSEPDRGRETQYF. The CDR3, as DNA: TGCGCCAGCAGTGAGCCAGACAGGGGAAGAGAGACCCAGTACTTC.